Shown below are 18 T cell receptor beta chains from a single sample sequenced in a study of cytomegalovirus exposure and HLA in healthy donors. This PCR relied on a set of 60 Vbeta primers and 13 Jbeta primers. Some clones are missing from TCRdb's copy, which holds only in-frame ones; the method was immunoSEQ multiplex PCR. Among 90,000 to 120,000 clones listed, more than 70% were seen once. What was sequenced was PBMCs. The receptors here all came from a young man in good health and CMV-seronegative.

The chain links TRBV7-7 to TRBJ2-2, with D hard to call. The length of the CDR3 is 13 residues. Looked up from germline, CDR1 is SSHAT and CDR2 is FNYEAQ (reference sequence). With 5 bases removed from V and 3 bases from J, the gap between germline ends came to 7 bases. CDR3 sequence: CASSAQYTGELFF. The CDR3 DNA reads as TGTGCCAGCAGCGCTCAGTACACCGGGGAGCTGTTTTTT.

Only a few counts were recorded for this clone. The J gene is TRBJ1-2, the V gene TRBV20-1; 10 bases fit TRBD1. The CDR3 length is 11 residues. The V and J ends lost 7 bases and 8 bases, in that order; junction bases with no gene match: 4. Per germline, CDR1 DFQATT and CDR2 SNEGSKA (reference sequence). This CDR3 reads CSGDRGRGYTF. In DNA form, the CDR3 reads TGCAGTGGGGACAGGGGTCGAGGCTACACCTTC.

The J gene is TRBJ1-2, the V gene TRBV14, with 9 bases aligning to TRBD1. Unmatched junction bases numbered 9, after V lost 0 bases and J lost 4 bases. CDR1 SGHDN and CDR2 FVKESK come from the germline V gene. This CDR3 is built from 17 residues. CDR3 amino acids: CASSQEVGTGSSYGYTF. The CDR3 DNA reads TGTGCCAGCAGCCAAGAGGTCGGGACAGGGTCGAGCTATGGCTACACCTTC.

This chain uses TRBV13 with TRBJ1-1; 8 nucleotides line up with TRBD1. The trim removed 4 bases at V and 5 bases at J, leaving 6 bases unmatched. This CDR3 has 14 amino acids. CDR1 and CDR2 (germline): PRHDT, FYEKMQ (reference sequence). CDR3 nucleotides: TGTGCCAGCAGCTCCCGACAGGGGTGGACTGAAGCTTTCTTT. The encoded protein is CASSSRQGWTEAFF.

The chain employs TRBV11-3 and TRBJ2-5, with 8 positions matching TRBD2. Trimming took 5 bases from V and 1 from J; bases not matched to a gene: 6. Germline-derived CDR1 and CDR2 are SGHNT and YENEEA. CDR3 length equals 15 residues. In DNA, the CDR3 is TGTGCCAGCAGCCGGGACGGGAGGGGCCAAGAGACCCAGTACTTC. It encodes CASSRDGRGQETQYF.

The chain is built from TRBV19 and TRBJ1-3; tentatively, D is TRBD1 (5 bases). CDR1 LNHDA and CDR2 SQIVND come from the germline V gene (reference sequence). The CDR3 covers 15 residues. V shed 2 bases and J shed 2 bases, with 10 bases lying between them. CDR3 loop: CASSIQARAGNTIYF. CDR3 nucleotide sequence: TGTGCCAGTAGTATACAGGCCAGGGCTGGAAACACCATATATTTT.

This clone has only a few counts. Without the conserved terminal phenylalanine or tryptophan, this CDR3 likely stems from a read error. It is unclear where the CDR3 begins or ends on the DNA, so no DNA is shown, and the CDR3 is as TCRdb lists it. The CDR3 region is CASHGGQSNQPPHY. The rearrangement links TRBV2 to TRBJ1-5. The CDR3 length equals 14 residues, ends included. Germline V gene sequence: CDR1 SNHLY, CDR2 FYNNEI.

The chain combines TRBV18 with TRBJ1-5; D gene unclear. The CDR3 loop spans 15 amino acids. CDR1 and CDR2 (germline): KGHSH, LQKENI. Trimming shortened V by 2 bases and J by 1 base, and 9 bases separated the two germline ends. The CDR3: CASSPRFSSNQPQHF. The CDR3 DNA is TGTGCCAGCTCACCAAGGTTTAGCAGCAATCAGCCCCAGCATTTT. The entire variable domain, with the rest obtained from reference TRBV18 and TRBJ1-5, is as follows: NAGVMQNPRHLVRRRGQEARLRCSPMKGHSHVYWYRQLPEEGLKFMVYLQKENIIDESGMPKERFSAEFPKEGPSILRIQQVVRGDSAAYFCASSPRFSSNQPQHFGDGTRLSIL.

V is TRBV5-4 and J is TRBJ1-2; TRBD1 might be the D (6 bases). The CDR3 spans 13 residues. The V and J ends lost 4 bases and 4 bases respectively, with 11 bases between them. Germline CDR1 and CDR2: SGHNT and YYREEE (reference sequence). CDR3 amino acids: CASSPQGSYGYTF. The DNA of the CDR3 is TGTGCCAGCAGCCCACAGGGTAGCTATGGCTACACCTTC.

The rearrangement uses TRBV7-9 and TRBJ2-1, with TRBD1 matching 7 bases. Germline V CDR1 and CDR2: SEHNR, FQNEAQ (reference sequence). Losses at the gene ends were 1 base for V and 7 bases for J; bases not matched to a gene: 7. The CDR3 loop spans 15 amino acids. CDR3 coding DNA: TGTGCCAGCAGCTTAGAAGCAGGGGGTAGGAATGAGCAGTTCTTC. Its translation is CASSLEAGGRNEQFF.

For the CDR3, the DNA is TGCGCCAGCAGTGAAGGGGATCAGCCCCAGCATTTT. Protein sequence: CASSEGDQPQHF. The V gene is TRBV10-2, the J gene TRBJ1-5; TRBD1 might be the D (5 bases). The V gene's germline CDR1 is WSHSY and CDR2 SAAADI. V was pared by 3 bases and J by 5 bases, with 5 bases between. The CDR3 contains 12 residues.

This chain uses TRBV19 with TRBJ2-1, with D unresolved. The V end lost 5 bases, the J end lost 3 bases, and 8 bases lay between the germline ends. This CDR3 contains 13 residues. Germline V gives CDR1 LNHDA, CDR2 SQIVND (reference sequence). The CDR3 spells CASSPAGYNEQFF. The DNA for the CDR3 is TGTGCCAGTAGTCCGGCAGGCTACAATGAGCAGTTCTTC. The whole variable domain, filled in from reference TRBV19 and TRBJ2-1, reads DGGITQSPKYLFRKEGQNVTLSCEQNLNHDAMYWYRQDPGQGLRLIYYSQIVNDFQKGDIAEGYSVSREKKESFPLTVTSAQKNPTAFYLCASSPAGYNEQFFGPGTRLTVL.

The CDR3 loop reads CASKPGYNQPQHF. The CDR3 bases are TGTGCCAGCAAGCCGGGATATAATCAGCCCCAGCATTTT. The V call is TRBV6-1, the J call TRBJ1-5; no clear D. The CDR3 totals 13 residues. CDR1 is MNHNS and CDR2 is SASEGT in the germline V gene. Trimming shortened V by 7 bases and J by 4 bases, and 11 bases separated the two germline ends.

The gene calls are TRBV5-4 and TRBJ2-2; the D is unclear. This CDR3 has 15 amino acids. With 1 base removed from V and 3 bases from J, the gap between germline ends came to 10 bases. Germline CDR1 is SGHNT and CDR2 is YYREEE (reference sequence). CDR3: CASSLTWRDTGELFF. The CDR3 DNA sequence: TGTGCCAGCAGCTTGACATGGAGAGACACCGGGGAGCTGTTTTTT.

J is TRBJ2-4 and V is TRBV5-1, with a weak D call TRBD1 (6 bases). The V gene's germline CDR1 is SGHRS and CDR2 YFSETQ. The CDR3 is 12 residues long. V lost 0 bases and J lost 15, with 13 bases in between. The DNA for the CDR3 is TGCGCCAGCAGCTTGGAGTGGGGGCTCTGGTACTTC. Protein product: CASSLEWGLWYF.

The gene calls are TRBV5-4 and TRBJ1-2; perhaps TRBD1 as D (5 bases). Per the germline V gene, CDR1 is SGHNT and CDR2 is YYREEE (reference sequence). With 0 bases removed from V and 4 bases from J, the gap between germline ends came to 10 bases. This CDR3 has 14 residues. This CDR3 reads CASSLGGVSYGYTF. DNA of the CDR3: TGTGCCAGCAGCTTGGGGGGCGTCTCCTATGGCTACACCTTC. The entire variable domain, with the rest obtained from reference TRBV5-4 and TRBJ1-2, is as follows: ETGVTQSPTHLIKTRGQQVTLRCSSQSGHNTVSWYQQALGQGPQFIFQYYREEENGRGNFPPRFSGLQFPNYSSELNVNALELDDSALYLCASSLGGVSYGYTFGSGTRLTVV.

This clone was picked up one time. The V and J genes are TRBV28 and TRBJ2-2; 7 bases map to TRBD1. Germline trimming cut 10 bases from V and 5 bases from J; bases unmatched to any gene: 16. This CDR3 spans 16 amino acids. Germline assignment: CDR1 MDHEN and CDR2 SYDVKM. The CDR3 DNA reads as TGTGCCAACGCGCCGACGGGGACAGCTGGGACCGGGGAGCTGTTTTTT. Its translation: CANAPTGTAGTGELFF.

This clone was counted a few times. CDR3 amino acids: CASTPGAGTGELFF. CDR3 DNA: TGTGCCAGTACCCCAGGGGCGGGCACCGGGGAGCTGTTTTTT. The V and J genes are TRBV19 and TRBJ2-2; possibly TRBD1 for D (6 bases). Trimming removed 7 bases from V and 4 bases from J, with 13 bases in between. The CDR3 extends over 14 amino acids. Germline CDR1 reads LNHDA; CDR2 reads SQIVND (reference sequence). Variable domain in full (rest from reference TRBV19 and TRBJ2-2): DGGITQSPKYLFRKEGQNVTLSCEQNLNHDAMYWYRQDPGQGLRLIYYSQIVNDFQKGDIAEGYSVSREKKESFPLTVTSAQKNPTAFYLCASTPGAGTGELFFGEGSRLTVL.